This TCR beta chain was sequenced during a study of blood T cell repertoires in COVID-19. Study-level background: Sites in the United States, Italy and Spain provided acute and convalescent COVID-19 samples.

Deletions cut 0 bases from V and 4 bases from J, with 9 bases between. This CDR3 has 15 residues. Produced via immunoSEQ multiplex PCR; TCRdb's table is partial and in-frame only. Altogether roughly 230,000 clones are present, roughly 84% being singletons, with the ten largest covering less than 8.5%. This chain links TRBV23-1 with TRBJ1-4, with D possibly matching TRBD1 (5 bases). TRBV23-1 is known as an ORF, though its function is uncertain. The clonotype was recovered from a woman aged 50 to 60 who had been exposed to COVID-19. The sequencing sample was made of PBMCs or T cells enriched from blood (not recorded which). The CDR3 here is CASSQSPGFNEKLFF. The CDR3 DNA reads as TGCGCCAGCAGTCAATCCCCAGGGTTTAATGAAAAACTGTTTTTT.